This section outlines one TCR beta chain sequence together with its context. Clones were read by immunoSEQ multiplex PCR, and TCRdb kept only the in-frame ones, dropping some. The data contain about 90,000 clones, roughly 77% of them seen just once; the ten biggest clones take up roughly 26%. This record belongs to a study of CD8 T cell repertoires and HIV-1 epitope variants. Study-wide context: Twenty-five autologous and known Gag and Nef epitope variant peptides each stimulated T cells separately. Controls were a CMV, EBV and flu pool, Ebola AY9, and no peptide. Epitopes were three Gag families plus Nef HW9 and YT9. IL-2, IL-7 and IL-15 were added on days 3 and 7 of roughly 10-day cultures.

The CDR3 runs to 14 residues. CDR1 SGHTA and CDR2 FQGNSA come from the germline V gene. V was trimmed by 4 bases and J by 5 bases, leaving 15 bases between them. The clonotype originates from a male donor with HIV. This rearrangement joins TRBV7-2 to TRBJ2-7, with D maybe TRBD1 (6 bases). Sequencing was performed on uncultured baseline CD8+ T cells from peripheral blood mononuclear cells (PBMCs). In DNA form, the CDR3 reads TGTGCCAGCAGCTCCTATCGGACAGACAACGAGCAGTACTTC. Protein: CASSSYRTDNEQYF.